The 29 T cell receptor beta chains below were found in one sample sequenced in a study of blood T cell repertoires in COVID-19. Produced via immunoSEQ multiplex PCR; TCRdb's table is partial and in-frame only. In the table there are 400,000 to 450,000 clones, more than 70% of which are singletons. Sequenced sample: peripheral blood. All receptors come from a woman in her fifties or sixties with COVID-19, enrolled during active disease.

The J gene is TRBJ2-1, the V gene TRBV18; 10 bases line up with TRBD2. The ends lost 0 bases at V and 7 bases at J; junction bases unmatched: 6. Germline CDR1 is KGHSH and CDR2 is LQKENI. This CDR3 is built from 16 residues. The CDR3 DNA reads TGTGCCAGCTCACCACCGAGCGGGGGGGATTCAAATGAGCAGTTCTTC. Protein product: CASSPPSGGDSNEQFF. Complete variable domain (other parts from reference TRBV18 and TRBJ2-1): NAGVMQNPRHLVRRRGQEARLRCSPMKGHSHVYWYRQLPEEGLKFMVYLQKENIIDESGMPKERFSAEFPKEGPSILRIQQVVRGDSAAYFCASSPPSGGDSNEQFFGPGTRLTVL.

The V and J genes are TRBV5-1 and TRBJ2-7; 9 positions match TRBD1. After removal of 4 bases from V and 5 bases from J, the junction contained 7 bases not matched to a gene. Looked up from germline, CDR1 is SGHRS and CDR2 is YFSETQ. This CDR3 is 14 amino acids long. The CDR3 DNA sequence: TGCGCCAGCAGCCCCTGGACAGGGGAAGACGAGCAGTACTTC. Protein sequence: CASSPWTGEDEQYF.

The chain combines TRBV24-1 with TRBJ2-5; 8 positions agree with TRBD1. The germline gives CDR1 KGHDR, CDR2 SFDVKD. V shed 3 bases and J 0 bases; nucleotides not matched to a gene: 5. The CDR3 loop spans 16 amino acids. CDR3 sequence reads: CATSDMTGVDQETQYF. The CDR3, as DNA: TGTGCCACCAGTGATATGACAGGGGTGGACCAAGAGACCCAGTACTTC.

This clone showed up just a few times. The V call is TRBV9, the J call TRBJ1-6, with 7 positions matching TRBD1. V dropped 0 bases and J dropped 9; count of bases not matched to a gene: 3. This CDR3 has 14 residues. Germline V gene sequence: CDR1 SGDLS, CDR2 YYNGEE. The CDR3 protein is CASSVEGASSPLHF. The CDR3 coding sequence is TGTGCCAGCAGCGTAGAGGGGGCGAGTTCACCCCTCCACTTT.

This clone was observed a few times. The V gene is TRBV5-1, the J gene TRBJ1-2; perhaps TRBD1 as D (5 bases). The germline V gene encodes CDR1 SGHRS and CDR2 YFSETQ. V was cut by 2 bases and J by 8 bases, with 16 bases left in between. The CDR3 consists of 14 residues. CDR3 amino acids: CASSFKGELGGYTF. The CDR3 DNA reads TGCGCCAGCAGCTTCAAAGGGGAACTGGGAGGCTACACCTTC.

The chain joins TRBV5-4 to TRBJ1-1, with D perhaps matching TRBD1 (6 bases). This CDR3 has 14 amino acids. V lost 3 bases, J lost 5 bases, and 14 bases lay in between. Germline lookup yields CDR1 SGHNT and CDR2 YYREEE (reference sequence). CDR3 loop: CASSYSQGLTEAFF. The CDR3 nucleotides are TGTGCCAGCAGCTACTCCCAGGGGTTAACTGAAGCTTTCTTT.

The CDR3 loop reads CASSVSGTSTDTQYF. CDR3 DNA: TGTGCCAGCAGCGTGAGCGGGACTAGCACAGATACGCAGTATTTT. V and J are TRBV7-8 and TRBJ2-3, with TRBD2 identical over 7 bases. The CDR3 consists of 15 residues. CDR1 is SGHVS, CDR2 FQNEAQ, per germline. Germline trimming cut 5 bases from V and 0 bases from J; bases unmatched to any gene: 5.

Ten or more counts support this clone. The chain has TRBV7-3 and TRBJ1-2; D unresolved. The germline CDR1 and CDR2 sequences are SGHTA and FQGTGA. The CDR3 totals 13 residues. V lost 5 bases and J lost 8, with 15 bases in between. This CDR3 reads CASSLSLGEGYTF. The CDR3 nucleotides read TGTGCCAGCAGCCTTTCCCTCGGGGAGGGCTACACCTTC.

The chain links TRBV7-2 to TRBJ1-1, with D perhaps TRBD1 (6 bases). The CDR3 has 13 amino acids. With 1 base removed from V and 11 bases from J, the gap between germline ends came to 14 bases. Germline V lookup: CDR1 SGHTA, CDR2 FQGNSA. CDR3 in amino acids: CASSLGEGVRAFF. The CDR3 coding sequence is TGTGCCAGCAGCTTAGGAGAGGGGGTTCGGGCTTTCTTT.

The J gene is TRBJ1-2, the V gene TRBV4-1; TRBD1 agrees at 8 bases. Germline loops: CDR1 MGHRA, CDR2 YSYEKL. The V and J ends lost 0 bases and 1 base, in that order; junction bases with no gene match: 4. This CDR3 is built from 16 residues. CDR3 protein: CASSQDRGRSNYGYTF. DNA for the CDR3: TGCGCCAGCAGCCAAGACAGGGGGCGAAGTAACTATGGCTACACCTTC.

The chain employs TRBV30 and TRBJ2-2; maybe TRBD1 (5 bases). This CDR3 is built from 13 residues. From germline, CDR1 is GTSNPN and CDR2 SVGIG (reference sequence). The V and J ends lost 0 bases and 6 bases respectively, with 8 bases between them. Written as DNA, the CDR3 is TGTGCCTGGAGTGTAGGGGCGGCCGGGGAGCTGTTTTTT. This gives the protein CAWSVGAAGELFF.

CDR3 DNA sequence: TGTGCCAGCAGCCAAGATCCTGGGGCCGGTCGAGGCTACACCTTC. It translates to CASSQDPGAGRGYTF. V is TRBV3-1 (or the pseudogene TRBV3-2) and J is TRBJ1-2; D is possibly TRBD1 (5 bases). The germline V gene has CDR1 LGHDT and CDR2 YNNKEL (reference sequence). Trimming stripped 0 bases from V and 8 bases from J, with 16 bases between. This CDR3 contains 15 residues.

V gene TRBV29-1 combines with J gene TRBJ1-1; possible D gene TRBD1, 6 bases. The CDR3 has 15 residues. CDR1 is SQVTM and CDR2 is ANQGSEA in the germline V gene. V lost 6 bases, J lost 0 bases, and 17 bases lay in between. The DNA for the CDR3 is TGCAGCGTGCCCCACAGGGTGGCCTTGAACACTGAAGCTTTCTTT. Translating gives CSVPHRVALNTEAFF.

The rearrangement joins TRBV5-8 to TRBJ1-5, with D perhaps TRBD1 (5 bases). Germline V gene lookup returns CDR1 SGHTS and CDR2 YDEGEE. This CDR3 is built from 15 residues. The germline V and J ends were trimmed by 4 bases and 2 bases, with 13 bases remaining between them. The CDR3, as DNA: TGTGCCAGCAGCCCCGTTGCGGGGGGCAATCAGCCCCAGCATTTT. This sequence encodes CASSPVAGGNQPQHF.

The genes are TRBV24-1 and TRBJ1-5; unclear D gene. The CDR3 spans 13 residues. Germline assignment: CDR1 KGHDR and CDR2 SFDVKD. The V and J ends lost 4 bases and 4 bases respectively, with 7 bases between them. This CDR3 is CATSEFGNQPQHF. The CDR3 coding sequence is TGTGCCACCAGTGAGTTCGGTAATCAGCCCCAGCATTTT.

This chain links TRBV5-1 with TRBJ1-1; 7 bases are shared with TRBD1. The CDR3 extends over 15 amino acids. J gave up 1 base and V 2 bases, and 5 bases lay outside the gene matches. CDR1 and CDR2 from the germline V gene are SGHRS and YFSETQ. The chain's CDR3 is CASSFTGATNTEAFF. In nucleotides, the CDR3 is TGCGCCAGCAGCTTTACAGGGGCGACGAACACTGAAGCTTTCTTT. Full variable domain (missing parts from reference TRBV5-1 and TRBJ1-1): KAGVTQTPRYLIKTRGQQVTLSCSPISGHRSVSWYQQTPGQGLQFLFEYFSETQRNKGNFPGRFSGRQFSNSRSEMNVSTLELGDSALYLCASSFTGATNTEAFFGQGTRLTVV.

The rearrangement links TRBV5-1 to TRBJ2-5; TRBD2 aligns across 8 bases. V was clipped by 2 bases and J by 6 bases; unmatched bases: 6. The CDR3 sequence is 14 residues long. Germline CDR1 reads SGHRS; CDR2 reads YFSETQ. DNA of the CDR3: TGCGCCAGCAGCTTCGGGGGGGCGATCCAGACCCAGTACTTC. Protein product: CASSFGGAIQTQYF.

The V call is TRBV19, the J call TRBJ2-7, with 7 bases matching TRBD1. V dropped 6 bases and J dropped 2; count of bases not matched to a gene: 10. Germline assignment: CDR1 LNHDA and CDR2 SQIVND (reference sequence). The CDR3 totals 15 residues. For the CDR3, the DNA is TGTGCCAGTAGACCGACAGGGAGTAGCACCTACGAGCAGTACTTC. Residues: CASRPTGSSTYEQYF.

The chain carries TRBV14 and TRBJ1-2; 7 positions match TRBD1. Per the germline V gene, CDR1 is SGHDN and CDR2 is FVKESK. V lost 3 bases to trimming and J lost 7 bases; unmatched junction nucleotides: 11. This CDR3 has 15 residues. As DNA, the CDR3 is TGTGCCAGCAGCCACTCCGACAGGGTGACTGCTGGCTACACCTTC. The encoded protein is CASSHSDRVTAGYTF.

J is TRBJ1-2 and V is TRBV28; no firm D call. Trimming pared 3 bases from V and 8 bases from J, leaving 13 bases between. Germline V gene data show CDR1 as MDHEN and CDR2 as SYDVKM. This CDR3 region has 13 residues. The chain's CDR3 is CASSFGRIGGYTF. For the CDR3, the DNA is TGTGCCAGCAGTTTCGGTAGGATCGGGGGCTACACCTTC.

The chain links TRBV7-2 to TRBJ2-7; weak D call: TRBD1 (6 bases). The length of the CDR3 is 13 residues. The germline CDR1 and CDR2 sequences are SGHTA and FQGNSA. V was pared by 2 bases and J by 3 bases, with 8 bases between. The CDR3 loop is CASSLTQGYEQYF. CDR3 in DNA: TGTGCCAGCAGCTTAACACAGGGCTACGAGCAGTACTTC.

The rearrangement uses TRBV5-1 and TRBJ2-6, with a possible D match to TRBD1 (5 bases). Trimming took 7 bases from V and 4 from J, leaving 12 bases between them. Germline V gene sequence: CDR1 SGHRS, CDR2 YFSETQ. The CDR3 spans 14 residues. For the CDR3, the DNA is TGCGCCAGCGGGGCAAATACAGGGGCCAACGTCCTGACTTTC. This gives the protein CASGANTGANVLTF.

The chain carries TRBV5-1 and TRBJ2-6; TRBD1 might be the D (5 bases). CDR3 length equals 16 residues. V was shortened by 1 base and J by 0 bases, with 8 bases between the two germline ends. CDR1 and CDR2 from the germline V gene are SGHRS and YFSETQ. In DNA, the CDR3 is TGCGCCAGCAGCTTGTTAGGGGCCTCTGGGGCCAACGTCCTGACTTTC. It is translated as CASSLLGASGANVLTF.

This chain uses TRBV4-2 with TRBJ2-1, with TRBD2 identical over 11 bases. V shed 4 bases and J 5 bases; nucleotides not matched to a gene: 7. CDR3 size: 16 residues. The germline V gene encodes CDR1 LGHNA and CDR2 YNFKEQ. The CDR3 DNA sequence: TGTGCCAGCAGCCCCCGTACTAGCGGGGGAAACAATGAGCAGTTCTTC. As protein: CASSPRTSGGNNEQFF.

This clone was counted once. V gene TRBV5-4 combines with J gene TRBJ1-6; D is perhaps TRBD1 (5 bases). CDR1 is SGHNT, CDR2 YYREEE, per germline (reference sequence). V gave up 1 base and J gave up 9 bases, with 11 bases separating them. CDR3 length: 14 amino acids. This CDR3 is CASSLNRPGSPLHF. CDR3 nucleotide sequence: TGTGCCAGCAGCTTGAACAGGCCCGGTTCACCCCTCCACTTT.

J is TRBJ1-6 and V is TRBV27; D is unresolved. The CDR3 is 14 residues long. Deletions cut 6 bases from V and 9 bases from J, with 15 bases between. Germline V gene sequence: CDR1 MNHEY, CDR2 SMNVEV (reference sequence). The DNA for the CDR3 is TGTGCCAGCAGAGGTGTCCCGGGGTTTTCACCCCTCCACTTT. Encoded protein: CASRGVPGFSPLHF.

V gene TRBV4-2 combines with J gene TRBJ2-3, with 7 bases matching TRBD2. This CDR3 is 14 amino acids long. Germline V gene data show CDR1 as LGHNA and CDR2 as YNFKEQ. Trimming at V came to 4 bases and at J to 3 bases, leaving 4 bases not matched to a gene. The chain's CDR3 is CASSRSGETDTQYF. CDR3 in DNA: TGTGCCAGCAGCCGGAGCGGGGAGACAGATACGCAGTATTTT.

The genes are TRBV6-5 and TRBJ1-1; D gene ambiguous. Germline assignment: CDR1 MNHEY and CDR2 SVGAGI. This CDR3 contains 13 residues. V lost 7 bases, J lost 1 base, and 10 bases lay in between. The CDR3 loop is CASNRLRNTEAFF. CDR3 DNA sequence: TGTGCCAGCAATAGACTGAGGAACACTGAAGCTTTCTTT.

The rearrangement uses TRBV9 and TRBJ2-3; perhaps TRBD1 as D (5 bases). The CDR3 loop spans 13 amino acids. Germline CDR1 and CDR2: SGDLS and YYNGEE. The V end lost 0 bases, the J end lost 8 bases, and 10 bases lay between the germline ends. CDR3 protein: CASSVVDDSTQYF. The CDR3 DNA is TGTGCCAGCAGCGTAGTTGATGACAGTACGCAGTATTTT.